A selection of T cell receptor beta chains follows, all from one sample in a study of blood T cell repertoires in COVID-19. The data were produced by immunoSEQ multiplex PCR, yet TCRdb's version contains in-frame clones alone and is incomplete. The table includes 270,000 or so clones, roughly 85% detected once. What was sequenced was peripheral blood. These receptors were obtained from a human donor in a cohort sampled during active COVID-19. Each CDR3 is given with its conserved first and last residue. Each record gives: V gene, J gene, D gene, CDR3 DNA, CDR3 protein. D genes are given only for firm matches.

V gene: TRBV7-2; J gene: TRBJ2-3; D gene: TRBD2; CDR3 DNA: TGTGCCAGCAGCTTAGCCGGACTAGGTACAGATACGCAGTATTTT; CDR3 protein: CASSLAGLGTDTQYF
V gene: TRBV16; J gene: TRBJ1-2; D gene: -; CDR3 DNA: TGTGCCAGCAGCCAAGGCAGGGACTATGGCTACACCTTC; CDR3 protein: CASSQGRDYGYTF
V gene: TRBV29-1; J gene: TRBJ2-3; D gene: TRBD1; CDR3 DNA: TGCAGCGTTGAACGGACAGGGGAGACAGATACGCAGTATTTT; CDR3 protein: CSVERTGETDTQYF
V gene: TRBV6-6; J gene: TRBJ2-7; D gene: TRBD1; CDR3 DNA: TGTGCCAGCAGTGAGGGGGCAATCCTCCCCTACGAGCAGTACTTC; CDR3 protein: CASSEGAILPYEQYF
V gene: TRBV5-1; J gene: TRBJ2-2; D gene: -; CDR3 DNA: TGCGCCAGCAGCGTCACAACTAGCAGGTCCCGCGGGGAGCTGTTTTTT; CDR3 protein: CASSVTTSRSRGELFF
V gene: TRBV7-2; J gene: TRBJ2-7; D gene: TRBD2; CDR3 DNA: TGTGCCAGCAGCTTTGCACTAGCGGCCTCCTACGAGCAGTACTTC; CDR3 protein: CASSFALAASYEQYF
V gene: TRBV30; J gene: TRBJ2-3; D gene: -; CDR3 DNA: TGTGCCTGGAGTGTCGCCTTCCCCGAGACGCAGTATTTT; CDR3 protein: CAWSVAFPETQYF
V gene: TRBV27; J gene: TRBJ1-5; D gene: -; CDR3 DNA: TGTGCCAGCAGTTTAACCCAGGGTCAGCCCCAGCATTTT; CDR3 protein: CASSLTQGQPQHF
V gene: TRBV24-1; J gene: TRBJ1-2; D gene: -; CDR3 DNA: TGTGCCACCAGTGATCCCCAAGGGGCGAATGGCTACACCTTC; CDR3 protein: CATSDPQGANGYTF
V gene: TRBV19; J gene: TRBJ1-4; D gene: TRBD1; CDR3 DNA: TGTGCCAGTAGTATGGGACAGGGCTCAACTAATGAAAAACTGTTTTTT; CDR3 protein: CASSMGQGSTNEKLFF
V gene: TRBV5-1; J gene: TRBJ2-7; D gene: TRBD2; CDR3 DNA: TGCGCCAGCACCCCGGGGGGTCAACTAGCGGGAGTGAGCGAGCAGTACTTC; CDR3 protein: CASTPGGQLAGVSEQYF
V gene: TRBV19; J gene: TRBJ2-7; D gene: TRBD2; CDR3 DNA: TGTGCCAGTAGTATAGACGGGACTAGCGGATACGAGCAGTACTTC; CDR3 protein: CASSIDGTSGYEQYF
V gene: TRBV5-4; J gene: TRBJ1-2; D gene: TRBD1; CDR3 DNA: TGTGCCAGCAGCCCCCGGGACAGGGACTCCGGCTACACCTTC; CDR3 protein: CASSPRDRDSGYTF
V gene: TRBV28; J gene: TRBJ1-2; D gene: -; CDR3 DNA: TGTGCCAGCAGACCCGGCGGGGGCGTTTATGGCTACACCTTC; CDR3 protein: CASRPGGGVYGYTF
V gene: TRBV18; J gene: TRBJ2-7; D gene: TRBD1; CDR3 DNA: TGTGCCAGCTCAACGACAGGGAAGGGCTCCTACGAGCAGTACTTC; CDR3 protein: CASSTTGKGSYEQYF
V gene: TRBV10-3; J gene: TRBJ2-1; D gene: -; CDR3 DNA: TGTGCCATCAGCTTTAGCTCCTACAATGAGCAGTTCTTC; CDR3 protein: CAISFSSYNEQFF